The source of this T cell receptor (beta chain) is a study of T cell responses to AZD1222 COVID-19 vaccine. Notes on this clone: What it recognizes is unknown.

Assay used: immunoSEQ multiplex PCR; TCRdb lists only in-frame clones, some missing. The table lists about 110,000 clones, around 90% of them singletons. General study results and limits: Spike was spanned by vaccine-associated CD4 TCRs, with dominance at 160-218 and 743-854.

Deletions cut 3 bases from V and 5 bases from J, with 16 bases between. Germline CDR1 reads GTSNPN; CDR2 reads SVGIG (reference sequence). The CDR3 has 14 amino acids. The V and J genes are TRBV30 and TRBJ2-5; the D gene is possibly TRBD2 (7 bases). The source is an adult in good health. Sequenced material: peripheral blood, taken on day 0 of AZD1222 vaccination. CDR3 sequence: CAWSGGGRGETQYF. Here the CDR3 DNA reads TGTGCCTGGAGCGGGGGCGGGAGAGGGGAGACCCAGTACTTC.